Listed below are T cell receptor beta chains from one sample, sequenced in a study of cytomegalovirus exposure and HLA in healthy donors. TCRdb's table, derived via immunoSEQ multiplex PCR, lists solely in-frame clones and lacks some. The repertoire includes about 160,000 clones, around 80% of them detected once, and under 6% sits in the top ten. Specimen: PBMCs. The receptor source for this set is a man aged 30-40 years in good health and CMV-seronegative. The CDR3 runs from the conserved cysteine through the conserved F or W. Each record gives: V gene, J gene, clone size, D gene, CDR3 protein, CDR3 DNA. A D gene is named only where the DNA matches it firmly. A clone size is listed for some rows: how often the clone was seen (once, few, many), or a class if it is expanded.

TRBV25-1	TRBJ2-5	NA	TRBD2	CASSETSGAQETQYF	TGTGCCAGCAGCGAGACTAGCGGGGCACAAGAGACCCAGTACTTC
TRBV30	TRBJ2-3	NA	TRBD2	CAWTLAGFTDTQYF	TGTGCCTGGACTCTAGCGGGATTTACAGATACGCAGTATTTT
TRBV19	TRBJ1-3	NA	NA	CASSIRGSGNTIYF	TGTGCCAGCTCAATACGAGGCTCTGGAAACACCATATATTTT
TRBV28	TRBJ2-5	NA	TRBD1	CASSSSLGQGARETQYF	TGTGCCAGCAGTTCCTCGTTGGGCCAGGGGGCAAGGGAGACCCAGTACTTC
TRBV11-2	TRBJ2-5	NA	NA	CASTTSYGDGAQYF	TGTGCCAGCACCACTTCGTACGGGGATGGGGCCCAGTACTTC
TRBV7-9	TRBJ2-5	NA	NA	CASSFPRGGAEETQYF	TGTGCCAGCAGCTTTCCCCGTGGGGGGGCAGAGGAGACCCAGTACTTC
TRBV4-1	TRBJ2-7	NA	NA	CASSQDPKRAVYEQYF	TGCGCCAGCAGCCAAGATCCGAAAAGAGCCGTCTACGAGCAGTACTTC
TRBV19	TRBJ1-1	once	NA	CASSSNGDKGVEAFF	TGTGCCAGTAGTAGCAACGGGGACAAGGGAGTTGAAGCTTTCTTT
TRBV4-1	TRBJ1-4	NA	TRBD1	CASSQEAVTGAITSNEKLFF	TGCGCCAGCAGCCAAGAGGCGGTAACAGGGGCTATAACCTCTAATGAAAAACTGTTTTTT
TRBV7-9	TRBJ2-3	few	TRBD2	CASSPARVQAGVTDTQYF	TGTGCCAGCAGCCCCGCTCGAGTCCAAGCGGGAGTAACAGATACGCAGTATTTT
TRBV11-2	TRBJ2-1	NA	TRBD2	CASSSGTSSYNEQFF	TGTGCCAGCAGTTCCGGGACTAGCTCCTACAATGAGCAGTTCTTC